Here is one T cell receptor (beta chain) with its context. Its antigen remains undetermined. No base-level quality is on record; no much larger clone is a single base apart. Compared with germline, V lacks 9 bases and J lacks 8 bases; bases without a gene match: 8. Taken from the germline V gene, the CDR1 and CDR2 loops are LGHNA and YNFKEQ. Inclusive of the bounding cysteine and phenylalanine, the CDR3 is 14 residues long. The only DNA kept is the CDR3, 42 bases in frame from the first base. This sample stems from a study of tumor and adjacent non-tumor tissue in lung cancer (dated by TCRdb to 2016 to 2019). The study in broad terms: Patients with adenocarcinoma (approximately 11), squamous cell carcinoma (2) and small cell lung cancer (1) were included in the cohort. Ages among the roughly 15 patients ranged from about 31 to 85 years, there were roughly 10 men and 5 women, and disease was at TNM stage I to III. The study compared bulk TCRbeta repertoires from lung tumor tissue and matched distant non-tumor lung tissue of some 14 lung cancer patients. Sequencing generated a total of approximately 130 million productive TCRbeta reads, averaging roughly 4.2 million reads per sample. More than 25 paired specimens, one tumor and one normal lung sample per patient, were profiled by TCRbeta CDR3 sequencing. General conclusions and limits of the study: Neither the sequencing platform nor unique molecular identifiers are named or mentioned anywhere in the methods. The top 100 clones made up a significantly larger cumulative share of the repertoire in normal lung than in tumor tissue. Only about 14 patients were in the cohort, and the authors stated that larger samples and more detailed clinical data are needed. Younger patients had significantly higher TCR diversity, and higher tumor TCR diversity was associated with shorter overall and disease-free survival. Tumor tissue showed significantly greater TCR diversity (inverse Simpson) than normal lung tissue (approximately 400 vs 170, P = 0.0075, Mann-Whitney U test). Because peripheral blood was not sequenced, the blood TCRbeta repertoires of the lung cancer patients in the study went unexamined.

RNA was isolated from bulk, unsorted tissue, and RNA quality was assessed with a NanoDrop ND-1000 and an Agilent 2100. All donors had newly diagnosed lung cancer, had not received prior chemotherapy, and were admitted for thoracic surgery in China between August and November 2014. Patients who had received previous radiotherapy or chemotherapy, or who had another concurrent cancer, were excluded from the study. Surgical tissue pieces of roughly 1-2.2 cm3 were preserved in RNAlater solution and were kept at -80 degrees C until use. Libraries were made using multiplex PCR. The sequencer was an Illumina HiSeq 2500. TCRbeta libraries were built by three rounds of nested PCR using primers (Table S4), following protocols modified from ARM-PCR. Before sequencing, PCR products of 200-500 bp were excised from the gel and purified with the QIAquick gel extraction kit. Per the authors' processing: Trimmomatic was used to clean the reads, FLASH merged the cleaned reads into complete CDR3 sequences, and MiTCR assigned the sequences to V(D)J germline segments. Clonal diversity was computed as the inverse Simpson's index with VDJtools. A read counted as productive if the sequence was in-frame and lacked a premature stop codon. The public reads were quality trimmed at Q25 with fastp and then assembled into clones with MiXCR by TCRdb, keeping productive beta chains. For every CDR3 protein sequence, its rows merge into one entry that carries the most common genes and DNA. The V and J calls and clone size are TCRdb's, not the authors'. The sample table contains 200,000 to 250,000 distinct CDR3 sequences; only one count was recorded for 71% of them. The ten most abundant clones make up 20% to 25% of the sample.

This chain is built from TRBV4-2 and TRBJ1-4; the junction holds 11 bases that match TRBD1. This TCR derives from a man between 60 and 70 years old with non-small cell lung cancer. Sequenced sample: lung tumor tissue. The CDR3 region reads CARRDGTGGEKLFF. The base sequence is TGTGCCAGAAGGGACGGGACAGGGGGAGAAAAACTGTTTTTT.